This section outlines one TCR beta chain sequence together with its context. This sample is drawn from a study of blood T cells in healthy people across ages. The CDR3 spans 14 residues. Trimming cost V 8 bases and J 7 bases; bases outside gene matches: 10. The germline gives CDR1 MNHEY, CDR2 SVGAGI. The second PCR ran about 6 to 12 cycles with a sample-barcoded 5' primer and J-beta primers. TCRdb used MiXCR to reprocess the 5' RACE reads, holding one entry per CDR3 protein. The sample has over a million distinct CDR3 sequences; 35% to 50% are singletons. The V call is TRBV6-5, the J call TRBJ2-1; 8 positions agree with TRBD2. Sequencing used blood. The receptor was derived from an older woman in good health. The CDR3, as DNA: TGTGCCAGCCGGAGAGCGGGAGCGGTGAATGAGCAGTTCTTC. Translated: CASRRAGAVNEQFF.